The 30 T cell receptor beta chains below all came from one sample that was sequenced in a study of T cell changes during pregnancy in multiple sclerosis (dated by TCRdb to the late 2010s). Libraries were constructed by the immunoSEQ multiplex PCR assay. Held by TCRdb, this immuneACCESS table contains in-frame sequences only and omits some clones. Under half of the omission traces to an unresolved V gene where checked; the cause of the rest is unknown. The sample profile shows about 110,000 clones; approximately 90% of them were found once. The ten largest clones take up 1.5% of the sample. The sequencing here drew on peripheral blood, taken in the third trimester of pregnancy. These receptors originate from a female donor with multiple sclerosis, enrolled in a pregnancy study.

V is TRBV5-1 and J is TRBJ1-1; the D is unclear. The V gene's germline CDR1 is SGHRS and CDR2 YFSETQ. Between the trimmed V and J ends, which lost 1 base and 2 bases, there was a span of 6 bases. CDR3 length: 13 amino acids. The DNA for the CDR3 is TGCGCCAGCAGCTTGATCGGTAACACTGAAGCTTTCTTT. Translated: CASSLIGNTEAFF.

This clone has a single count. The rearrangement joins TRBV15 to TRBJ2-3, with 11 bases lining up with TRBD1. J was trimmed by 0 bases and V by 3 bases; bases with no gene match: 2. Germline-derived CDR1 and CDR2 are LNHNV and YYDKDF (reference sequence). CDR3 length equals 16 residues. The CDR3 spells CATSRGQGGSTDTQYF. The CDR3 region has the DNA TGTGCCACCAGCAGGGGACAGGGGGGTAGCACAGATACGCAGTATTTT.

The chain employs TRBV6-5 and TRBJ1-1, with D possibly being TRBD1 (5 bases). Trimming removed 4 bases from V and 1 base from J, with 13 bases in between. Germline-derived CDR1 and CDR2 are MNHEY and SVGAGI. The CDR3 spans 15 residues. CDR3 residues: CASSSGGRRNTEAFF. In nucleotides, the CDR3 is TGTGCCAGCAGTTCGGGGGGACGGCGGAACACTGAAGCTTTCTTT.

CDR3 amino acids: CASSPASGRARNEQFF. In DNA, the CDR3 is TGTGCCAGCAGCCCTGCTAGCGGGAGGGCCCGGAATGAGCAGTTCTTC. The V and J genes are TRBV5-4 and TRBJ2-1, with TRBD2 identical over 12 bases. CDR1 is SGHNT and CDR2 is YYREEE in the germline V gene (reference sequence). The CDR3 has 16 residues. The junction had 9 bases not matched to a gene; V was cut back by 4 bases and J by 7 bases.

V gene TRBV9 combines with J gene TRBJ1-6; TRBD1 is a possible D gene (5 bases). Germline V gene lookup returns CDR1 SGDLS and CDR2 YYNGEE. The CDR3 is made up of 17 amino acids. Trimming left V 4 bases short and J 5 bases short, with 19 bases between. The CDR3 protein is CASSLRLFLRDNSPLHF. The CDR3 coding sequence is TGTGCCAGCAGCCTTAGACTTTTTCTCAGGGATAATTCACCCCTCCACTTT.

The gene calls are TRBV11-2 and TRBJ2-2; D is perhaps TRBD2 (6 bases). The CDR3 extends over 15 amino acids. Between the trimmed V and J ends, which lost 2 bases and 6 bases, there was a span of 13 bases. Germline CDR1 is SGHAT and CDR2 is FQNNGV. The CDR3 nucleotides are TGTGCCAGCAGCTTATTGCGGGGTTTGCCCGGGGAGCTGTTTTTT. Its translation: CASSLLRGLPGELFF.

The J gene is TRBJ2-4, the V gene TRBV5-6, with 7 nucleotides matching TRBD2. Germline CDR1 is SGHDT and CDR2 is YYEEEE. V was pared by 3 bases and J by 5 bases, with 11 bases of the junction left unmatched. The CDR3 runs to 16 residues. The CDR3 loop reads CASSSSTEGRENIQYF. The CDR3 DNA reads TGTGCCAGCAGCTCTTCCACCGAGGGGAGGGAAAACATTCAGTACTTC.

This chain links TRBV6-1 with TRBJ2-7, with D possibly matching TRBD1 (5 bases). Between the trimmed V and J ends, which lost 6 bases and 1 base, there was a span of 16 bases. The CDR3 extends over 15 amino acids. Germline assignment: CDR1 MNHNS and CDR2 SASEGT. Here the CDR3 reads CASRAQELLSYEQYF. The CDR3 region has the DNA TGTGCCAGCAGGGCACAGGAGCTCCTATCCTACGAGCAGTACTTC.

This rearrangement joins TRBV9 to TRBJ2-7; 7 nucleotides agree with TRBD2. The CDR3 has 15 amino acids. The germline V gene encodes CDR1 SGDLS and CDR2 YYNGEE. J was trimmed by 2 bases and V by 0 bases; bases with no gene match: 5. The CDR3 sequence is CASSVGAGTTYEQYF. In nucleotides, the CDR3 is TGTGCCAGCAGCGTAGGGGCAGGGACTACCTACGAGCAGTACTTC.

V and J are TRBV5-4 and TRBJ1-2, with TRBD1 identical over 9 bases. V lost 0 bases to trimming and J lost 6 bases; unmatched junction nucleotides: 3. The CDR3 is 14 amino acids. Looked up from germline, CDR1 is SGHNT and CDR2 is YYREEE (reference sequence). The CDR3, as DNA: TGTGCCAGCAGCTTGGGGACAGGGGTGGATGGCTACACCTTC. Translated, it gives CASSLGTGVDGYTF.

The J gene is TRBJ2-7, the V gene TRBV7-6, with 11 bases matching TRBD2. Germline V lookup: CDR1 SGHVS, CDR2 FNYEAQ. The CDR3 is made up of 19 amino acids. V was pared by 4 bases and J by 2 bases, with 16 bases of the junction left unmatched. This CDR3 is CASSSTPAELAGEAYEQYF. As DNA, the CDR3 is TGTGCCAGCAGCTCGACCCCCGCGGAACTAGCGGGAGAGGCCTACGAGCAGTACTTC.

The gene calls are TRBV5-1 and TRBJ2-7; 15 bases agree with TRBD2. The trim removed 0 bases at V and 2 bases at J, leaving 0 bases unmatched. This CDR3 is 16 amino acids long. Germline CDR1 SGHRS, CDR2 YFSETQ. CDR3 protein: CASSLGTSGRAYEQYF. The DNA of the CDR3 is TGCGCCAGCAGCTTGGGGACTAGCGGGAGGGCCTACGAGCAGTACTTC.

The table lists this clone with a count of one. V is TRBV19 and J is TRBJ1-2, with TRBD1 identical over 9 bases. V was pared by 4 bases and J by 2 bases, with 5 bases of the junction left unmatched. Germline lookup yields CDR1 LNHDA and CDR2 SQIVND (reference sequence). This CDR3 contains 15 residues. Here the CDR3 reads CASSTQGARNYGYTF. The CDR3 nucleotides read TGTGCCAGTAGTACACAGGGGGCCCGGAACTATGGCTACACCTTC.

CDR3 DNA sequence: TGCGCCAGCACCAGGGACTCAGGGTGGAAGACTGAAGCTTTCTTT. This sequence encodes CASTRDSGWKTEAFF. This chain links TRBV5-1 with TRBJ1-1, with a weak D call TRBD1 (5 bases). V was clipped by 6 bases and J by 5 bases, with 20 bases between them. The CDR3 covers 15 residues. CDR1 and CDR2 (germline): SGHRS, YFSETQ.

This chain connects TRBV2 to TRBJ1-5; D not resolved. There are 16 residues in the CDR3. V was shortened by 0 bases and J by 0 bases, with 9 bases between the two germline ends. The V gene's germline CDR1 is SNHLY and CDR2 FYNNEI. CDR3 residues: CASSEARGISNQPQHF. Written as DNA, the CDR3 is TGTGCCAGCAGTGAAGCGCGCGGGATTAGCAATCAGCCCCAGCATTTT.

This clone was detected once. J is TRBJ1-2 and V is TRBV4-2, with D perhaps matching TRBD1 (5 bases). The CDR3 sequence is 13 residues long. V was clipped by 1 base and J by 4 bases, with 7 bases between them. Germline lookup yields CDR1 LGHNA and CDR2 YNFKEQ. CDR3 residues: CASSQGQGYGYTF. The CDR3 coding sequence is TGTGCCAGCAGCCAAGGGCAGGGCTATGGCTACACCTTC.

This sequence joins TRBV4-2 and TRBJ2-5, with 13 bases fitting TRBD2. This CDR3 contains 17 residues. From germline, CDR1 is LGHNA and CDR2 YNFKEQ. Trimming took 1 base from V and 0 from J; bases not matched to a gene: 2. CDR3 DNA: TGTGCCAGCAGCCAAGGGGGACTAGCGGGGAACCAAGAGACCCAGTACTTC. Translating gives CASSQGGLAGNQETQYF.

The chain uses TRBV30 and TRBJ2-5; D is perhaps TRBD2 (6 bases). Germline V gene lookup returns CDR1 GTSNPN and CDR2 SVGIG (reference sequence). The CDR3 extends over 13 amino acids. V lost 1 base and J 5 bases, leaving 11 bases between the germline ends. CDR3 amino acids: CAWSGRGMETQYF. CDR3 DNA sequence: TGTGCCTGGAGTGGCCGGGGGATGGAGACCCAGTACTTC.

The V call is TRBV28, the J call TRBJ2-7; a weak D match, TRBD2 (5 bases). Germline CDR1 MDHEN, CDR2 SYDVKM. Deletions cut 3 bases from V and 2 bases from J, with 14 bases between. The CDR3 loop spans 15 amino acids. The CDR3 here is CASSFYDTRAYEQYF. The CDR3 DNA sequence: TGTGCCAGCAGTTTTTATGACACGCGGGCCTACGAGCAGTACTTC. The variable domain in full, with the rest retrieved from reference TRBV28 and TRBJ2-7, is DVKVTQSSRYLVKRTGEKVFLECVQDMDHENMFWYRQDPGLGLRLIYFSYDVKMKEKGDIPEGYSVSREKKERFSLILESASTNQTSMYLCASSFYDTRAYEQYFGPGTRLTVT.

V gene TRBV11-1 combines with J gene TRBJ2-7, with D tentatively TRBD1 (6 bases). Germline CDR1 is SGHAT and CDR2 is FQDESV (reference sequence). V dropped 4 bases and J dropped 3 bases, with 7 bases sitting between them. There are 12 residues in the CDR3. CDR3 sequence: CASSWDNYEQYF. CDR3 nucleotide sequence: TGTGCCAGCAGCTGGGACAACTACGAGCAGTACTTC.

J is TRBJ2-4 and V is TRBV7-2, with D possibly TRBD2 on 7 matching bases. Germline CDR1 SGHTA, CDR2 FQGNSA. Trimming shortened V by 7 bases and J by 8 bases, and 21 bases separated the two germline ends. CDR3 length: 15 amino acids. The CDR3 DNA sequence: TGTGCCAGCACACAGAGGGGGGGAGGGATGTACATTCAGTACTTC. Protein product: CASTQRGGGMYIQYF. Full variable domain (remainder filled in from reference TRBV7-2 and TRBJ2-4): GAGVSQSPSNKVTEKGKDVELRCDPISGHTALYWYRQSLGQGLEFLIYFQGNSAPDKSGLPSDRFSAERTGGSVSTLTIQRTQQEDSAVYLCASTQRGGGMYIQYFGAGTRLSVL.

The genes are TRBV6-1 and TRBJ2-3; perhaps TRBD1 as D (6 bases). The CDR3 spans 13 residues. Trimming stripped 6 bases from V and 1 base from J, with 8 bases between. Germline CDR1 is MNHNS and CDR2 is SASEGT. CDR3 residues: CASRRQGTDTQYF. DNA for the CDR3: TGTGCCAGCAGACGACAGGGCACAGATACGCAGTATTTT.

This sequence joins TRBV28 and TRBJ1-1, with 8 nucleotides matching TRBD1. In germline, CDR1 is MDHEN, CDR2 SYDVKM. V trimming: 4 bases; J trimming: 1 base; junction bases outside the gene matches: 2. The CDR3 covers 14 residues. The CDR3 loop is CASSWTGRNTEAFF. In DNA, the CDR3 is TGTGCCAGCAGTTGGACAGGGCGGAACACTGAAGCTTTCTTT.

The genes are TRBV5-8 and TRBJ2-1; the D gene is possibly TRBD1 (7 bases). This CDR3 is built from 14 residues. CDR1 is SGHTS, CDR2 YDEGEE, per germline. Trimming left V 4 bases short and J 3 bases short, with 11 bases between. The CDR3 bases are TGTGCCAGCAGCGCGGGGACAGTCTACAATGAGCAGTTCTTC. It encodes CASSAGTVYNEQFF.

The chain joins TRBV18 to TRBJ2-2; D unclear. Germline V lookup: CDR1 KGHSH, CDR2 LQKENI. Trimming took off 0 bases at V and 4 bases at J, with 9 bases between the two ends. The CDR3 length is 15 residues. For the CDR3, the DNA is TGTGCCAGCTCACCACCGGTCAGATCCACCGGGGAGCTGTTTTTT. Translated, it gives CASSPPVRSTGELFF.

This chain links TRBV18 with TRBJ2-2, with 9 bases aligning to TRBD1. Germline V gene lookup returns CDR1 KGHSH and CDR2 LQKENI. Germline trimming cut 4 bases from V and 5 bases from J; bases unmatched to any gene: 11. This CDR3 spans 17 amino acids. The CDR3 region is CASSLTGGPRSTGELFF. The CDR3 nucleotides are TGTGCCAGCTCACTTACAGGGGGCCCCCGAAGTACCGGGGAGCTGTTTTTT.

V and J are TRBV19 and TRBJ2-3; D possibly corresponds to TRBD2 (6 bases). Germline V gene lookup returns CDR1 LNHDA and CDR2 SQIVND (reference sequence). This CDR3 has 13 amino acids. V lost 10 bases and J lost 4, with 15 bases in between. The CDR3 DNA reads as TGTGCCACCCGGCGGGGCCCCGCAGATACGCAGTATTTT. Encoded protein: CATRRGPADTQYF.

This clone was detected once. This chain joins TRBV6-1 and TRBJ2-7, with D possibly matching TRBD1 (6 bases). With 3 bases removed from V and 0 bases from J, the gap between germline ends came to 12 bases. Germline-derived CDR1 and CDR2 are MNHNS and SASEGT. This CDR3 spans 15 amino acids. CDR3 region: CASSDYGTFSYEQYF. CDR3 sequence (DNA): TGTGCCAGCAGTGACTATGGGACATTCTCCTACGAGCAGTACTTC.

V is TRBV30 and J is TRBJ2-7; D possibly corresponds to TRBD1 (6 bases). V shed 2 bases and J shed 3 bases, with 17 bases lying between them. Germline V CDR1 and CDR2: GTSNPN, SVGIG (reference sequence). CDR3 size: 15 residues. The CDR3 sequence is CAWSRFGDNRYEQYF. In nucleotides, the CDR3 is TGTGCCTGGAGTCGTTTCGGGGACAACCGCTACGAGCAGTACTTC.

This clone was seen a single time. The chain has TRBV6-5 and TRBJ2-7; weak D call: TRBD2 (5 bases). Germline V CDR1 and CDR2: MNHEY, SVGAGI. The CDR3 is 13 amino acids. V was clipped by 2 bases and J by 2 bases, with 7 bases between them. The CDR3 region has the DNA TGTGCCAGCAGTTACCTTAGCGCCTACGAGCAGTACTTC. Its protein is CASSYLSAYEQYF.